The clone carrying this T cell receptor beta chain was found a few times. Antigen: not known. The sample originates from a study of CD4 T cells in relation to SARS-CoV-2 and coronaviruses. CDR1 and CDR2 from the germline V gene are LNHDA and SQIVND (reference sequence). Trimming stripped 3 bases from V and 6 bases from J, with 15 bases between. The CDR3 is made up of 14 amino acids. Before the COVID-19 pandemic, during about 2011-2019, CD4+ T cells were taken from unexposed donors. The cells were cultured for less than twelve days before CD4+ T cells were isolated. Produced via immunoSEQ multiplex PCR; TCRdb's table is partial and in-frame only. The table lists 26,000 or so clones, around 73% of them singletons.

The gene calls are TRBV19 and TRBJ2-7; either TRBD1 or TRBD2 may supply D (7 bases each). Specimen: CD4+ T cells from PBMCs, cultured in vitro. The clonotype comes from a human donor in good health. CDR3 residues: CASSIGTAGFEQYF. CDR3 DNA sequence: TGTGCCAGTAGTATCGGGACAGCGGGATTCGAGCAGTACTTC.